This T cell receptor (beta chain) was captured in a study of tissue T cells after allogeneic stem cell transplantation. Findings of the study overall: Blood and spleen captured only part of the tissue TCR repertoire.

Clones were read by immunoSEQ multiplex PCR, and TCRdb kept only the in-frame ones, dropping some. This sample yields 8,000 to 9,000 clones, of which roughly 44% are seen a single time; over 1.2% belongs to the top ten. Notes on this clone: Its antigen is unknown. Genes and germline come from the mouse.

Described time point: mouse harvest day 7 after allogeneic transplant. Each mouse received 10^7 T-cell-depleted marrow cells plus 10^6 splenic CD5+ T cells by tail vein. The sample consisted of skin. The receptor's source is a female BALB/c mouse given C57BL/6 T cells with graft-versus-host disease after an allogeneic hematopoietic cell transplant.

The CDR3 bases that were read are TGTGCCAGCAGTCCGGGACAATACACAGAAGTCTTC. It specifies CASSPGQYTEVF. From start to end, the CDR3 is CASSPGQYTEVFF. The V gene is TRBV26, the J gene TRBJ1-1; weak D call: TRBD1 (6 bases). Sequencing ends 1 residue short of the CDR3 end; the germline J gene provides the rest. CDR1 is KGHPV, CDR2 FQNQEV, per germline (reference sequence). The CDR3 has 13 amino acids. The V end lost 4 bases, the J end lost 3 bases, and 9 bases lay between the germline ends.